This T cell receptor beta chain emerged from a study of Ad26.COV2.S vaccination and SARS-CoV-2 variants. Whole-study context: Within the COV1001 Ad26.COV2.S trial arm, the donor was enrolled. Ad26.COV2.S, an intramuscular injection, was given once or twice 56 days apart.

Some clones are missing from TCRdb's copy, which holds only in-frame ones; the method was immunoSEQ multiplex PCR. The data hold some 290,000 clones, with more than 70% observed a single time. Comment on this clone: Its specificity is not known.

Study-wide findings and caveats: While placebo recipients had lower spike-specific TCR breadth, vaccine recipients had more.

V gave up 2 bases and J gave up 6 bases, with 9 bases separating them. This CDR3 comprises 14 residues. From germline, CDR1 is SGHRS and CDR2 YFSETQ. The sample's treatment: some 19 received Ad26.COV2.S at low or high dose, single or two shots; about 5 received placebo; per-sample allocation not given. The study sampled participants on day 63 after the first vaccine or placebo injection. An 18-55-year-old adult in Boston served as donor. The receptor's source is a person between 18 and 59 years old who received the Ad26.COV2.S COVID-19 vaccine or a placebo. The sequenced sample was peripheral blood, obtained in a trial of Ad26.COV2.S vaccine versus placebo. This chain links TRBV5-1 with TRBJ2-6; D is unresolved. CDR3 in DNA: TGCGCCAGCAGCTTAAATGCCCAGGCCAACGTCCTGACTTTC. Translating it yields CASSLNAQANVLTF.